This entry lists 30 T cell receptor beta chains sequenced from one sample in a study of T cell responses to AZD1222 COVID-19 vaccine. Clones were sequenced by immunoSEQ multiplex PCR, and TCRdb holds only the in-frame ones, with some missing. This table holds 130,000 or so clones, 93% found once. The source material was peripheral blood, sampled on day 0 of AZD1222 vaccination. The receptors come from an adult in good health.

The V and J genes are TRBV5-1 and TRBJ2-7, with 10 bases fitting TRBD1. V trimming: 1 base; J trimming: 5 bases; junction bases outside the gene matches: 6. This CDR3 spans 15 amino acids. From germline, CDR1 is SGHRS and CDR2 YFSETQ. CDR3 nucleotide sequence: TGCGCCAGCAGCTTGAGGGGACAGGGGATAGACGAGCAGTACTTC. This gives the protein CASSLRGQGIDEQYF.

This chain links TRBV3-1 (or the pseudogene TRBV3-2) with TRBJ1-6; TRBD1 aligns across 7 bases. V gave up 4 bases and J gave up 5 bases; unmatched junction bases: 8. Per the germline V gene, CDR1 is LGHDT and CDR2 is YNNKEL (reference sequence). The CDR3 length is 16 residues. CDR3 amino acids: CASSRERGRDNSPLHF. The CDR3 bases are TGTGCCAGCAGCCGGGAGAGGGGGCGGGATAATTCACCCCTCCACTTT.

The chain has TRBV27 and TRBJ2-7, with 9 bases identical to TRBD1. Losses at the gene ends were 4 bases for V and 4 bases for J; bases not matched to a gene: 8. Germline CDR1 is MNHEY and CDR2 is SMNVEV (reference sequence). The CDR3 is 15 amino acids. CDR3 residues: CASSSHRGRAYEQYF. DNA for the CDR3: TGTGCCAGCAGTTCGCACAGGGGGCGCGCGTACGAGCAGTACTTC.

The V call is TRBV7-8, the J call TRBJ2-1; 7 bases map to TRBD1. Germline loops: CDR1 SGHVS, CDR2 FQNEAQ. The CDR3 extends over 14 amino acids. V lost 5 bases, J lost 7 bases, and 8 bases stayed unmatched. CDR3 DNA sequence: TGTGCCAGCAGCCCCAGACAGGGCAGAAATGAGCAGTTCTTC. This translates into CASSPRQGRNEQFF. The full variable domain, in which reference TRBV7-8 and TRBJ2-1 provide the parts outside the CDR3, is GAGVSQSPRYKVAKRGQDVALRCDPISGHVSLFWYQQALGQGPEFLTYFQNEAQLDKSGLPSDRFFAERPEGSVSTLKIQRTQQEDSAVYLCASSPRQGRNEQFFGPGTRLTVL.

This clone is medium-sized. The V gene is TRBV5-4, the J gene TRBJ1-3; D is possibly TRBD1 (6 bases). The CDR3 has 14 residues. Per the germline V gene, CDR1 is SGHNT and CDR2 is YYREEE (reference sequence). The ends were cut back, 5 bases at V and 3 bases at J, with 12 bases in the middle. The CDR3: CASSRRGNGNTIYF. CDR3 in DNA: TGTGCCAGCAGTCGGAGGGGGAATGGAAACACCATATATTTT.

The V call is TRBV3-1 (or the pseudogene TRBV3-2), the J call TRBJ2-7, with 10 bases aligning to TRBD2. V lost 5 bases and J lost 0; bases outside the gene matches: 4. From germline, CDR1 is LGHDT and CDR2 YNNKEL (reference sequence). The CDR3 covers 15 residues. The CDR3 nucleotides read TGTGCCAGCAGCGGTCGGACTAGCGGCTCCTACGAGCAGTACTTC. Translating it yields CASSGRTSGSYEQYF.

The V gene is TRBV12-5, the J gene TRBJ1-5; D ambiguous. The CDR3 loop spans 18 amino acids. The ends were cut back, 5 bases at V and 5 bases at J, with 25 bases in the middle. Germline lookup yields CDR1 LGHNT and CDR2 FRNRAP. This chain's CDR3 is CASGPRIRFAGLDQPQHF. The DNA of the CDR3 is TGTGCTAGTGGTCCCCGTATTAGGTTCGCGGGGTTAGATCAGCCCCAGCATTTT. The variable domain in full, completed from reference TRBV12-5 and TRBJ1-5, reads DARVTQTPRHKVTEMGQEVTMRCQPILGHNTVFWYRQTMMQGLELLAYFRNRAPLDDSGMPKDRFSAEMPDATLATLKIQPSEPRDSAVYFCASGPRIRFAGLDQPQHFGDGTRLSIL.

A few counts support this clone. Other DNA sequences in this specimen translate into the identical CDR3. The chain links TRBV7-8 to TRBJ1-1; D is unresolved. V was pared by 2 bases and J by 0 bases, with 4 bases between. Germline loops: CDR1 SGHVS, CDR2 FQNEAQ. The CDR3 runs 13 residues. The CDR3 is CASSLYVNTEAFF. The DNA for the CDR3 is TGTGCCAGCAGCTTATATGTGAACACTGAAGCTTTCTTT.

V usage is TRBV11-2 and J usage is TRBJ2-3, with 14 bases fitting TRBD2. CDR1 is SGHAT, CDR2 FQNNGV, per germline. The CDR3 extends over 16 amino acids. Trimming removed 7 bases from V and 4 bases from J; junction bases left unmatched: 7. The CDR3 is CASNHPGLAGADTQYF. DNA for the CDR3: TGTGCCAGCAATCACCCGGGACTAGCGGGAGCAGATACGCAGTATTTT.

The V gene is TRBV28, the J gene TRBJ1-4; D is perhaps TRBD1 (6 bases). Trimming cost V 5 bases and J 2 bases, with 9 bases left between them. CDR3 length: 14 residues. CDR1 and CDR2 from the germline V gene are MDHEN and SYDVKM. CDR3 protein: CASSGQITNEKLFF. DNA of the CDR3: TGTGCCAGCAGTGGACAGATCACTAATGAAAAACTGTTTTTT.

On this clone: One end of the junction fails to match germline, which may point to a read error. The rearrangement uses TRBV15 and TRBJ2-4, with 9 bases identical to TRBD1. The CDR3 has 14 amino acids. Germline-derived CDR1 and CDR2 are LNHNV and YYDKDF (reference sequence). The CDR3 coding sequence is TGTGCCACCAGCAGAGAAGGACAGGGGAAGATTCTGTACTTC. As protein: CATSREGQGKILYF.

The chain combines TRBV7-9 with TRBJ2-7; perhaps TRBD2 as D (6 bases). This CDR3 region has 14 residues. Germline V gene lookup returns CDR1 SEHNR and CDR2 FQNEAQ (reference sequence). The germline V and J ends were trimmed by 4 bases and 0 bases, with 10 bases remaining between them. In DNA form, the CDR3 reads TGTGCCAGCAGCTCCGGGGGAGGCTCCTACGAGCAGTACTTC. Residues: CASSSGGGSYEQYF. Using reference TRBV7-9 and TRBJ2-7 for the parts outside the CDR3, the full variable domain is DTGVSQNPRHKITKRGQNVTFRCDPISEHNRLYWYRQTLGQGPEFLTYFQNEAQLEKSRLLSDRFSAERPKGSFSTLEIQRTEQGDSAMYLCASSSGGGSYEQYFGPGTRLTVT.

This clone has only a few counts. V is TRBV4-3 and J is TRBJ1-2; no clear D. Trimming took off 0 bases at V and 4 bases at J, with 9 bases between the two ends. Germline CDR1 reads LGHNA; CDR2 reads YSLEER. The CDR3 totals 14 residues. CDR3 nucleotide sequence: TGCGCCAGCAGCCAAGATTGGAATTCCTATGGCTACACCTTC. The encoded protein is CASSQDWNSYGYTF.

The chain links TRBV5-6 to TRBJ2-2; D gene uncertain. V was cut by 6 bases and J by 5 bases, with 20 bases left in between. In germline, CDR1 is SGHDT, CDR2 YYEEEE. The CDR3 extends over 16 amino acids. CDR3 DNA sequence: TGTGCCAGCACCCAAGGTGACTTCGCATGGACCGGGGAGCTGTTTTTT. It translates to CASTQGDFAWTGELFF.

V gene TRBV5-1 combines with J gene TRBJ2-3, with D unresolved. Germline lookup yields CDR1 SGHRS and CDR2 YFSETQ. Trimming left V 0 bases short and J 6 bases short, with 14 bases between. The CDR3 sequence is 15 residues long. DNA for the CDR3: TGCGCCAGCAGCTTGGTTCCAGGACGGCAGGATACGCAGTATTTT. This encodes CASSLVPGRQDTQYF.

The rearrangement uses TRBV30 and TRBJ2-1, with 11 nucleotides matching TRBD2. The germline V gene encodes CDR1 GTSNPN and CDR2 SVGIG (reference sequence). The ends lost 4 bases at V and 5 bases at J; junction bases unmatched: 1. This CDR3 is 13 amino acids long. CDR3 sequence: CAWTSGGHNEQFF. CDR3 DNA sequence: TGTGCCTGGACTAGCGGGGGGCACAATGAGCAGTTCTTC.

The CDR3 coding sequence is TGTGCCACCGGCTCACCTGGGGCCTACGAGCAGTACTTC. Protein product: CATGSPGAYEQYF. This sequence joins TRBV28 and TRBJ2-7; D ambiguous. This CDR3 contains 13 residues. Trimming removed 10 bases from V and 2 bases from J, with 15 bases in between. Germline V gene data show CDR1 as MDHEN and CDR2 as SYDVKM.

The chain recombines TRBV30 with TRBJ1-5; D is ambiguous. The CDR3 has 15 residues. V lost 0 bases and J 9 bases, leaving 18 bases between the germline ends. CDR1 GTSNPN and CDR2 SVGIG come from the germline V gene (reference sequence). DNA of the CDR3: TGTGCCTGGAGTGTACCCGGCGCCACCCTGGGGCCCCAGCATTTT. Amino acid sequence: CAWSVPGATLGPQHF.

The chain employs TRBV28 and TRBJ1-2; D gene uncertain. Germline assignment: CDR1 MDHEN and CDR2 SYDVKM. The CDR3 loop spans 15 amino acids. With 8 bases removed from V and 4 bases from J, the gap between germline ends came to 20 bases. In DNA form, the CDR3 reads TGTGCCAGCGGGGAAAGCGCGATATTTAGCTATGGCTACACCTTC. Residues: CASGESAIFSYGYTF.

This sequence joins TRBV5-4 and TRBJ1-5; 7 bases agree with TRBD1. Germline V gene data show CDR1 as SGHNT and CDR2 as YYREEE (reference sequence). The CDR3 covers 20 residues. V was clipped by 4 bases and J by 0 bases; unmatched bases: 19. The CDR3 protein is CASSALGPGQCSYSNQPQHF. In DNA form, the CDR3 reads TGTGCCAGCAGCGCCTTGGGACCGGGACAGTGCAGTTATAGCAATCAGCCCCAGCATTTT.

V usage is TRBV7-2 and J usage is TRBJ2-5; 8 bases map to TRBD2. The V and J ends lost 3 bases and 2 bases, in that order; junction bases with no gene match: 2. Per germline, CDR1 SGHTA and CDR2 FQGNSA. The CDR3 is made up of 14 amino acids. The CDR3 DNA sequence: TGTGCCAGCAGCTTCGCGGGAGGACAAGAGACCCAGTACTTC. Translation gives CASSFAGGQETQYF.

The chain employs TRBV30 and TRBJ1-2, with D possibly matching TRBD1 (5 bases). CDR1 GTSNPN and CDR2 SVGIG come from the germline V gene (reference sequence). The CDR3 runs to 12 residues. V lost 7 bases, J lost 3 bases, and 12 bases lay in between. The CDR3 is CASQTAYYGYTF. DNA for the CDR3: TGTGCCTCTCAGACAGCTTACTATGGCTACACCTTC.

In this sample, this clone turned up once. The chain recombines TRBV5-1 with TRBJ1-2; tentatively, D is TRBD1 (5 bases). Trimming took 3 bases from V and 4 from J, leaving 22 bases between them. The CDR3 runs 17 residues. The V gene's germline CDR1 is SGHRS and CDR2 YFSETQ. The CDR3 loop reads CASSSGGGVVRTYGYTF. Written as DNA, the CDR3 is TGCGCCAGCAGCTCCGGGGGGGGAGTCGTACGGACCTATGGCTACACCTTC.

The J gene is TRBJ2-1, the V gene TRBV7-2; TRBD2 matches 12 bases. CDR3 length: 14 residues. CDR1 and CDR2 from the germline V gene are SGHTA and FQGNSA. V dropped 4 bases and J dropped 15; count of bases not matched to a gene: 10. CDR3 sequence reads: CASSYGLAGLEWFF. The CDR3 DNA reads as TGTGCCAGCAGCTATGGACTAGCGGGGCTCGAATGGTTCTTC.

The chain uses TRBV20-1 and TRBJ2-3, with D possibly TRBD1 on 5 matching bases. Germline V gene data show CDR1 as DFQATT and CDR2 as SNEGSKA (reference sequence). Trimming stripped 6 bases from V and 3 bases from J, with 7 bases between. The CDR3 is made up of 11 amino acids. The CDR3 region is CSARTTDTQYF. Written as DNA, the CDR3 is TGCAGTGCCAGGACAACAGATACGCAGTATTTT.

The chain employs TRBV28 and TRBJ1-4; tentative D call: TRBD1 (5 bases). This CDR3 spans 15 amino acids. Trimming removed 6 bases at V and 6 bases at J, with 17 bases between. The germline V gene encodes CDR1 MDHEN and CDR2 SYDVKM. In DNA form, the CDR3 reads TGTGCCAGCAGCTCCCATGATGGGGGAGATGAAAAACTGTTTTTT. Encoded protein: CASSSHDGGDEKLFF.

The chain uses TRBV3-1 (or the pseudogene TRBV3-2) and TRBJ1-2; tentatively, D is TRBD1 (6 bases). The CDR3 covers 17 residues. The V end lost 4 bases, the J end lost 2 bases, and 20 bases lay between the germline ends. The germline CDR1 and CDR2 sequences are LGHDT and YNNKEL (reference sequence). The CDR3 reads CASSLVVGGGLNYGYTF. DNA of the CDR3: TGTGCCAGCAGCCTAGTGGTGGGGGGCGGATTAAACTATGGCTACACCTTC.

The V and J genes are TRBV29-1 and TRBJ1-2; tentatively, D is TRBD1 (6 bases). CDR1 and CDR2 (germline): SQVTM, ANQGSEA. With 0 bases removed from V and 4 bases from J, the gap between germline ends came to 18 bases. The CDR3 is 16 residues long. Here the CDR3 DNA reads TGCAGCGTTGAAGATCAAAGGGGGGTACATGGCTATGGCTACACCTTC. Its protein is CSVEDQRGVHGYGYTF. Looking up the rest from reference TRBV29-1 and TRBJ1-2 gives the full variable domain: SAVISQKPSRDICQRGTSLTIQCQVDSQVTMMFWYRQQPGQSLTLIATANQGSEATYESGFVIDKFPISRPNLTFSTLTVSNMSPEDSSIYLCSVEDQRGVHGYGYTFGSGTRLTVV.

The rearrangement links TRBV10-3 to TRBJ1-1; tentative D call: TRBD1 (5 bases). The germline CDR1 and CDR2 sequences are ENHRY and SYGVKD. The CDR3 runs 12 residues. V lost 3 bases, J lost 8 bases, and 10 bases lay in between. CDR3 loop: CAISDLRTEAFF. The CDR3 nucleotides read TGTGCCATCAGTGATCTCAGGACAGAAGCTTTCTTT.

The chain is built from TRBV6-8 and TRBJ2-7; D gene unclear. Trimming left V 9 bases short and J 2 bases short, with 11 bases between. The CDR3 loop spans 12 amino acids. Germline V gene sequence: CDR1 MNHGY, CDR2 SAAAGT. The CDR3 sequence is CARKDWTYEQYF. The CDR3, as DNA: TGTGCCAGAAAAGATTGGACCTACGAGCAGTACTTC.